The TCR beta chain described here comes from a study of metastatic and nonmetastatic thyroid tumors. Study-level findings and limits: It was reported that TCR beta diversity was significantly higher in malignant thyroid tumors than benign nodules, in blood and tumor.

The table lists this clone with many counts. Its specificity is unknown. Per germline, CDR1 DFQATT and CDR2 SNEGSKA (reference sequence). The J segment lost 7 bases and the V segment lost 0 bases, leaving 8 bases of the junction unmatched. The CDR3 is 14 residues long. TCRdb reprocessed the PCR reads using MiXCR. This table has about 43,000 clones, roughly 3.1% appearing once. Thyroid surgery was performed in patients who had received no treatment beforehand. The rearrangement joins TRBV20-1 to TRBJ2-7; 8 bases line up with TRBD2. Sequences were obtained from blood. The source of this sequence is a female donor with papillary thyroid cancer or a benign thyroid nodule (not recorded which). Some clones in this sample may be carry-over from other donors' samples. CDR3 nucleotide sequence: TGCAGTGCTAGAGATACGGGGGGGCTTTCGGAGCAGTACTTC. Its protein product is CSARDTGGLSEQYF.